The 2 T cell receptor beta chains given below trace back to one sample, sequenced in a study of blood T cell repertoires in COVID-19. Here immunoSEQ multiplex PCR was the method, and the copy in TCRdb shows in-frame clones only, minus some. The repertoire holds approximately 220,000 clones, around nine tenths seen once, with roughly 4.5% in the top ten. Sequences were obtained from PBMCs or T cells enriched from blood (not recorded which). Receptor source: a woman aged 25 to 45 who had been exposed to COVID-19.

CDR3 residues: CASSQDPSSLTEAFF. CDR3 nucleotides: TGTGCCAGCAGCCAAGATCCCAGTTCTCTCACTGAAGCTTTCTTT. The V call is TRBV3-1 (or the pseudogene TRBV3-2), the J call TRBJ1-1; D uncertain. The CDR3 runs to 15 residues. The V gene lost 0 bases and the J gene lost 4 bases, with 12 bases spanning the gap. The germline CDR1 and CDR2 sequences are LGHDT and YNNKEL (reference sequence).

The CDR3 loop is CASSLTGNTEAFF. The CDR3, as DNA: TGTGCCAGTAGCCTGACAGGGAACACTGAAGCTTTCTTT. The chain recombines TRBV19 with TRBJ1-1; perhaps TRBD1 as D (6 bases). The germline gives CDR1 LNHDA, CDR2 SQIVND (reference sequence). The CDR3 consists of 13 residues. The V gene lost 6 bases and the J gene lost 1 base, with 9 bases spanning the gap.